A selection of T cell receptor beta chains follows, all from one sample in a study of cytomegalovirus exposure and HLA in healthy donors. Generated by immunoSEQ multiplex PCR, the TCRdb table keeps only in-frame clones and is missing some. The data show more than 130,000 clones, more than 60% seen once. The sequenced sample consisted of PBMCs. The receptors here all came from a male donor in good health and CMV-seronegative. Each CDR3 is given with its conserved first and last residue. The order of the fields is J gene, V gene, clone size, D gene, CDR3 DNA, CDR3 protein. The D gene is left open where the match is weak. Clone size is shown for a subset of rows, as once, few, many or a class of expanded clone.

j_call: TRBJ1-1; v_call: TRBV5-1; clone_size: -; d_call: -; cdr3_nt: TGCGCCAGCAGCTTCACATCCCGGAGAACTGAAGCTTTCTTT; cdr3_aa: CASSFTSRRTEAFF
j_call: TRBJ2-3; v_call: TRBV9; clone_size: -; d_call: -; cdr3_nt: TGTGCCAGCAGCGTAGCTTCCGGGACACTCGCAGATACGCAGTATTTT; cdr3_aa: CASSVASGTLADTQYF
j_call: TRBJ2-7; v_call: TRBV5-6; clone_size: -; d_call: -; cdr3_nt: TGTGCCAGCAGCTCACTCACCCGGGTATTCTACGAGCAGTACTTC; cdr3_aa: CASSSLTRVFYEQYF
j_call: TRBJ1-1; v_call: TRBV25-1; clone_size: few; d_call: -; cdr3_nt: TGTGCCAGCAGTGGTTACGGGGATGATAGCACTGAAGCTTTCTTT; cdr3_aa: CASSGYGDDSTEAFF
j_call: TRBJ2-7; v_call: TRBV5-1; clone_size: -; d_call: TRBD2; cdr3_nt: TGCGCCAGCAGCCCTTTAGCGGGGAGTTCCTACGAGCAGTACTTC; cdr3_aa: CASSPLAGSSYEQYF
j_call: TRBJ1-5; v_call: TRBV5-8; clone_size: -; d_call: -; cdr3_nt: TGTGCCAGCAGCCAGGGTCAGCCCCAGCATTTT; cdr3_aa: CASSQGQPQHF
j_call: TRBJ1-5; v_call: TRBV5-4; clone_size: -; d_call: TRBD1; cdr3_nt: TGTGCCAGCAGCGCCGGGACAGTCAATCAGCCCCAGCATTTT; cdr3_aa: CASSAGTVNQPQHF
j_call: TRBJ2-7; v_call: TRBV27; clone_size: -; d_call: TRBD1; cdr3_nt: TGTGCCAGCAGTCCACCGGGACAGAGAACCTACGAGCAGTACTTC; cdr3_aa: CASSPPGQRTYEQYF
j_call: TRBJ2-2; v_call: TRBV30; clone_size: -; d_call: TRBD1; cdr3_nt: TGTGCCCGGAGTCCACTAGGGGGCCTCGGTCCCGGGGAGCTGTTTTTT; cdr3_aa: CARSPLGGLGPGELFF
j_call: TRBJ2-3; v_call: TRBV20-1; clone_size: -; d_call: -; cdr3_nt: TGCAGTGCTAGGGGCACAGATACGCAGTATTTC; cdr3_aa: CSARGTDTQYF
j_call: TRBJ2-3; v_call: TRBV7-6; clone_size: -; d_call: TRBD2; cdr3_nt: TGTGCCAGCAGCTTAGCCCAAGCGGGGGCCACAGATACGCAGTATTTT; cdr3_aa: CASSLAQAGATDTQYF
j_call: TRBJ2-7; v_call: TRBV14; clone_size: -; d_call: TRBD2; cdr3_nt: TGTGCCAGCAGCCAGCGACTAGCGGGAGGGCTATGCGAGCAGTACTTC; cdr3_aa: CASSQRLAGGLCEQYF
j_call: TRBJ2-5; v_call: TRBV10-3; clone_size: -; d_call: -; cdr3_nt: TGTGCCATCAGGGCCCGGGAGAGGGAGACCCAGTACTTC; cdr3_aa: CAIRARERETQYF
j_call: TRBJ2-7; v_call: TRBV5-8; clone_size: -; d_call: TRBD1; cdr3_nt: TGTGCCAGCAGCCGGACAGGGTTCTACGAGCAGTACTTC; cdr3_aa: CASSRTGFYEQYF